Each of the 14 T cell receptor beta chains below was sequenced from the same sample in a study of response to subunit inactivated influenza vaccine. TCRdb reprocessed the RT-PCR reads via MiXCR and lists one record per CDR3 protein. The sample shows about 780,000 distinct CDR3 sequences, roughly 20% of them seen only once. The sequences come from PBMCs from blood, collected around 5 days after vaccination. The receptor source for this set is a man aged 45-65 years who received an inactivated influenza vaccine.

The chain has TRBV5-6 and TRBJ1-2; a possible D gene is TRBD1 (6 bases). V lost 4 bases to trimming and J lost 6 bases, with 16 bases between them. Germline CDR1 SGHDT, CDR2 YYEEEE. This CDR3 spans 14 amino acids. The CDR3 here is CASSPGQRSDGYTF. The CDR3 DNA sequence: TGTGCCAGCAGCCCTGGACAGAGGAGTGATGGCTACACCTTC.

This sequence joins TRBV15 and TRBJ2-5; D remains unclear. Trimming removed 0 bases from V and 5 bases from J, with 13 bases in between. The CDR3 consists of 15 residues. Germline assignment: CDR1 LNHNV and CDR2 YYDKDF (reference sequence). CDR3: CATSREDPGWETQYF. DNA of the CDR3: TGTGCCACCAGCAGAGAGGACCCTGGATGGGAGACCCAGTACTTC.

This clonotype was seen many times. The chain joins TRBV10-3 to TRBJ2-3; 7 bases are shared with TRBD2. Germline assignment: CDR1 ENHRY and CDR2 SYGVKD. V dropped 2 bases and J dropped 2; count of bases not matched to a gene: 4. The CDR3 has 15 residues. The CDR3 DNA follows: TGTGCCATCAGTGAGACGCGGGACTACACAGATACGCAGTATTTT. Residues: CAISETRDYTDTQYF.

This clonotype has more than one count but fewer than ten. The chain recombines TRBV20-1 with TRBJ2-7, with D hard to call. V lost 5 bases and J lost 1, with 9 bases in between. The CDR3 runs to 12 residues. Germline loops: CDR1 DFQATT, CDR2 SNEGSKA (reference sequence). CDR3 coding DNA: TGCAGTGCTGGGATTCGTTCCTACGAGCAGTACTTC. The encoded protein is CSAGIRSYEQYF.

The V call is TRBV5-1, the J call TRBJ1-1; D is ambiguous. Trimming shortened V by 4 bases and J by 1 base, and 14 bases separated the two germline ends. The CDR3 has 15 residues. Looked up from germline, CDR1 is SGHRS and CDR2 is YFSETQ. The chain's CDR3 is CASSRSRGPNTEAFF. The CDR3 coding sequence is TGCGCCAGCAGCCGGAGTAGAGGGCCGAACACTGAAGCTTTCTTT.

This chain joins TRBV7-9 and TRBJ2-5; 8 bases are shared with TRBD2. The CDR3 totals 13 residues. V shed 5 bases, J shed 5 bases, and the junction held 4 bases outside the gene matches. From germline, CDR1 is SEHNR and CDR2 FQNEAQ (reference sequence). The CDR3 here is CASSTAGVETQYF. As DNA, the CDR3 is TGTGCCAGCAGCACAGCGGGAGTGGAGACCCAGTACTTC. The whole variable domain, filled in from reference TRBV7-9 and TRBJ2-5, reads DTGVSQNPRHKITKRGQNVTFRCDPISEHNRLYWYRQTLGQGPEFLTYFQNEAQLEKSRLLSDRFSAERPKGSFSTLEIQRTEQGDSAMYLCASSTAGVETQYFGPGTRLLVL.

CDR3 sequence: CASSFGPSSQNTIYF. Here the CDR3 DNA reads TGTGCCAGCAGCTTTGGACCCAGTTCCCAAAACACCATATATTTT. The chain employs TRBV5-4 and TRBJ1-3; D uncertain. The CDR3 runs 15 residues. V was pared by 2 bases and J by 6 bases, with 15 bases between. Germline V gene data show CDR1 as SGHNT and CDR2 as YYREEE (reference sequence).

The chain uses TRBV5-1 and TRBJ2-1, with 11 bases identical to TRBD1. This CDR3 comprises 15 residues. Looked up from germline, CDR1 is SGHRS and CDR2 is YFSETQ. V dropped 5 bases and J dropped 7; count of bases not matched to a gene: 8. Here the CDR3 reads CASRSGQGAGNEQFF. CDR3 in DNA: TGCGCCAGCAGATCTGGACAGGGGGCCGGGAATGAGCAGTTCTTC.

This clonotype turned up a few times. CDR3: CASRQDWFSGNTIYF. As DNA, the CDR3 is TGTGCCAGCAGGCAAGATTGGTTCTCTGGAAACACCATATATTTT. This rearrangement joins TRBV28 to TRBJ1-3; D call uncertain. The germline V gene has CDR1 MDHEN and CDR2 SYDVKM. The CDR3 spans 15 residues. Trimming took 6 bases from V and 0 from J, leaving 12 bases between them.

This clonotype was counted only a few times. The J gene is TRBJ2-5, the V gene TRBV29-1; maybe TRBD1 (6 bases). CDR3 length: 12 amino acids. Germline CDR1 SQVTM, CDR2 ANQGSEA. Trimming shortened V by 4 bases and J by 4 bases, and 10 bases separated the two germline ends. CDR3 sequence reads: CSVVPRGETQYF. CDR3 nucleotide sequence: TGCAGCGTTGTTCCCAGGGGAGAGACCCAGTACTTC.

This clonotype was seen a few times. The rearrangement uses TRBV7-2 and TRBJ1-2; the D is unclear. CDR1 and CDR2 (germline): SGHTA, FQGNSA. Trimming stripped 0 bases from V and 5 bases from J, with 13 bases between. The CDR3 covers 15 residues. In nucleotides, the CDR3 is TGTGCCAGCAGCTTAGCGCCGGAAGGGTTATATGGCTACACCTTC. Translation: CASSLAPEGLYGYTF.

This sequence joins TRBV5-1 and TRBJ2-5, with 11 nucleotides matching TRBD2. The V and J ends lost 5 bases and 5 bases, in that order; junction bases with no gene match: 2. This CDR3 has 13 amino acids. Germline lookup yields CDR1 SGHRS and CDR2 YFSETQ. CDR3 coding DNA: TGCGCCAGCAGACGGACTAGCGGGGAGACCCAGTACTTC. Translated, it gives CASRRTSGETQYF. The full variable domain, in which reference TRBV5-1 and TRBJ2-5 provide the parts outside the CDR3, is KAGVTQTPRYLIKTRGQQVTLSCSPISGHRSVSWYQQTPGQGLQFLFEYFSETQRNKGNFPGRFSGRQFSNSRSEMNVSTLELGDSALYLCASRRTSGETQYFGPGTRLLVL.

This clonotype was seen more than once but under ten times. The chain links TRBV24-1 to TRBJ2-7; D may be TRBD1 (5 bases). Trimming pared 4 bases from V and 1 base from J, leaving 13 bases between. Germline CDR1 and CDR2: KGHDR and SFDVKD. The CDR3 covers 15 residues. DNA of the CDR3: TGTGCCACCAGTGAAGGGGCAGGCCAATCCTACGAGCAGTACTTC. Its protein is CATSEGAGQSYEQYF.

The CDR3 is CATSDPDGRYNEQFF. The CDR3 coding sequence is TGTGCCACCAGTGATCCGGACGGTCGATACAATGAGCAGTTCTTC. The chain uses TRBV24-1 and TRBJ2-1, with D uncertain. This CDR3 contains 15 residues. V lost 3 bases to trimming and J lost 4 bases, with 12 bases between them. The germline V gene encodes CDR1 KGHDR and CDR2 SFDVKD.